This T cell receptor beta chain was sequenced for a study of blood T cells in healthy people across ages. Study results and limitations: A greater number of naive CD4+ cells and higher diversity distinguished long-lived donors from aged donors. No conclusive comparison of naive versus antigen-experienced cells was possible with unsorted PBMCs.

Staff drew approximately 9.1 milliliters of peripheral blood from each donor. This clonotype was counted only a few times. Its target is unknown. The CDR3 has 16 amino acids. Germline CDR1 SGHVS, CDR2 FNYEAQ. V lost 1 base, J lost 3 bases, and 12 bases lay in between. Primers used in a second PCR of roughly 6 to 11 cycles were a sample-barcoded 5' primer and a J-beta primer mix. TCRdb re-analysed the 5' RACE reads in MiXCR, keeping a single row per CDR3 protein. The table records 800,000 or so distinct CDR3 sequences, 25% of them present only once. A further study also used this sample, focusing on T cells of mothers and their children.

The sequenced sample consisted of blood. The sequence came from a boy aged 10-17 years in good health. The rearrangement links TRBV7-6 to TRBJ2-2; D possibly corresponds to TRBD2 (6 bases). CDR3 coding DNA: TGTGCCAGCAGCTTAGGCCCGGAGGGGCACACCGGGGAGCTGTTTTTT. Protein: CASSLGPEGHTGELFF. The whole variable domain, remainder taken from reference TRBV7-6 and TRBJ2-2, is GAGVSQSPRYKVTKRGQDVALRCDPISGHVSLYWYRQALGQGPEFLTYFNYEAQQDKSGLPNDRFSAERPEGSISTLTIQRTEQRDSAMYRCASSLGPEGHTGELFFGEGSRLTVL.